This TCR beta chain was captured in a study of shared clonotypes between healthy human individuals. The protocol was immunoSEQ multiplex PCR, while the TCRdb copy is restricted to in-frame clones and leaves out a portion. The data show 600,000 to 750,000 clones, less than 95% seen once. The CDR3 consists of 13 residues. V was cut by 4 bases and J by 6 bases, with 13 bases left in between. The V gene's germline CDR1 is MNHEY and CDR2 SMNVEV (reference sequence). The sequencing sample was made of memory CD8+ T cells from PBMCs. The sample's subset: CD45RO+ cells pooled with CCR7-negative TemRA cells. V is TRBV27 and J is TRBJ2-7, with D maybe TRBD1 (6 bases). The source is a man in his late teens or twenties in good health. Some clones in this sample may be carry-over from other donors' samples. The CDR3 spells CASSSRDIREQYF. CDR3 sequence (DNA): TGTGCCAGCAGTTCCCGGGACATACGCGAGCAGTACTTC.